A single sample gave rise to the 27 T cell receptor beta chains below, sequenced in a study of blood T cell repertoires in COVID-19. Measured with immunoSEQ multiplex PCR; TCRdb has only the in-frame clones, and not every one. The table records about 410,000 clones, about nine tenths of them present only once. The sequencing input was peripheral blood. The receptors were gathered from a woman between 40 and 50 years old with COVID-19, enrolled during active disease.

This clone was seen only a few times. The chain uses TRBV5-1 and TRBJ2-7, with a tentative D call TRBD2 (6 bases). CDR1 and CDR2 (germline): SGHRS, YFSETQ. The V end was cut by 5 bases, the J end by 4 bases, with 13 bases between. The CDR3 has 13 residues. DNA for the CDR3: TGCGCCAGCAGAGGTAGCGGAGCTTACGAGCAGTACTTC. Its translation is CASRGSGAYEQYF. The whole variable domain, filled in from reference TRBV5-1 and TRBJ2-7, reads KAGVTQTPRYLIKTRGQQVTLSCSPISGHRSVSWYQQTPGQGLQFLFEYFSETQRNKGNFPGRFSGRQFSNSRSEMNVSTLELGDSALYLCASRGSGAYEQYFGPGTRLTVT.

V is TRBV19 and J is TRBJ2-7; 7 positions match TRBD1. This CDR3 is 16 amino acids long. The germline gives CDR1 LNHDA, CDR2 SQIVND (reference sequence). V gave up 3 bases and J gave up 2 bases; unmatched junction bases: 10. This CDR3 reads CASSMGDSGSTYEQYF. The CDR3 bases are TGTGCCAGTAGTATGGGGGACAGTGGGAGCACCTACGAGCAGTACTTC.

Only a few counts were recorded for this clone. The chain combines TRBV7-3 with TRBJ2-1, with D unclear. The germline gives CDR1 SGHTA, CDR2 FQGTGA. This CDR3 has 13 amino acids. The V gene lost 1 base and the J gene lost 6 bases, with 7 bases spanning the gap. The CDR3 loop reads CASSLNSINEQFF. The CDR3 bases are TGTGCCAGCAGCTTAAACTCAATCAATGAGCAGTTCTTC.

This sequence joins TRBV6-5 and TRBJ2-6; unclear D gene. Germline V gene lookup returns CDR1 MNHEY and CDR2 SVGAGI. The CDR3 loop spans 15 amino acids. Trimming took 5 bases from V and 4 from J, leaving 12 bases between them. CDR3 sequence: CASSNNPRGANVLTF. The CDR3 DNA reads as TGTGCCAGCAGTAATAACCCTAGGGGGGCCAACGTCCTGACTTTC.

This clone was observed once. The rearrangement joins TRBV18 to TRBJ1-3; the match to TRBD1 covers 11 bases. Germline values: CDR1 KGHSH, CDR2 LQKENI. V lost 3 bases and J lost 5; bases outside the gene matches: 3. The CDR3 is made up of 15 amino acids. The CDR3 region is CASSPGTGGRNTIYF. As DNA, the CDR3 is TGTGCCAGCTCACCCGGGACAGGGGGACGAAACACCATATATTTT.

In this sample, this clone turned up a few times. The chain has TRBV6-5 and TRBJ2-7; D ambiguous. This CDR3 comprises 15 residues. CDR1 and CDR2 (germline): MNHEY, SVGAGI. V gave up 0 bases and J gave up 0 bases, with 9 bases separating them. The chain's CDR3 is CASSYSQLSSYEQYF. CDR3 in DNA: TGTGCCAGCAGTTACTCACAGCTTTCCTCCTACGAGCAGTACTTC.

This clone was observed a handful of times. The chain has TRBV6-6 and TRBJ2-7; 9 nucleotides line up with TRBD1. Germline CDR1 and CDR2: MNHNY and SVGAGI (reference sequence). The CDR3 consists of 14 residues. V trimming: 4 bases; J trimming: 6 bases; junction bases outside the gene matches: 7. CDR3 residues: CASSFTGTGSEQYF. CDR3 DNA sequence: TGTGCCAGCAGTTTCACAGGGACAGGGAGCGAGCAGTACTTC.

CDR3 bases: TGTGCCAGCAGTGAACTAGGCAGAACGAACACTGAAGCTTTCTTT. Translated: CASSELGRTNTEAFF. The chain recombines TRBV6-1 with TRBJ1-1; D not resolved. V shed 2 bases and J shed 1 base, with 11 bases lying between them. Looked up from germline, CDR1 is MNHNS and CDR2 is SASEGT. The CDR3 length is 15 residues.

The chain has TRBV4-1 and TRBJ1-1; 7 nucleotides line up with TRBD1. V was pared by 2 bases and J by 0 bases, with 9 bases of the junction left unmatched. The CDR3 spans 17 residues. CDR1 and CDR2 from the germline V gene are MGHRA and YSYEKL. CDR3 nucleotides: TGCGCCAGCAGCCAACCGGGACAGACCTCCATGAACACTGAAGCTTTCTTT. It translates to CASSQPGQTSMNTEAFF.

This clone was detected once. V usage is TRBV25-1 and J usage is TRBJ1-4; 9 nucleotides line up with TRBD1. The V gene's germline CDR1 is MGHDK and CDR2 SYGVNS. The CDR3 is made up of 13 amino acids. The ends lost 6 bases at V and 7 bases at J; junction bases unmatched: 3. This CDR3 reads CASRDRGAEKLFF. CDR3 in DNA: TGTGCCAGCAGGGACAGGGGAGCTGAAAAACTGTTTTTT.

The V gene is TRBV5-1, the J gene TRBJ2-7, with 8 positions matching TRBD2. J was trimmed by 3 bases and V by 5 bases; bases with no gene match: 10. Germline CDR1 SGHRS, CDR2 YFSETQ. The CDR3 spans 15 residues. CDR3 bases: TGCGCCAGCAGGGCGGGGGGTCTCTTCGGCTACGAGCAGTACTTC. It translates to CASRAGGLFGYEQYF.

Turning to this clone: Other DNA sequences in this specimen translate into the identical CDR3. The chain has TRBV27 and TRBJ1-5; D is unresolved. Germline values: CDR1 MNHEY, CDR2 SMNVEV (reference sequence). Trimming stripped 2 bases from V and 0 bases from J, with 5 bases between. The CDR3 runs 14 residues. The CDR3 here is CASSLRDSNQPQHF. CDR3 sequence (DNA): TGTGCCAGCAGTTTACGGGATAGCAATCAGCCCCAGCATTTT.

The chain has TRBV7-2 and TRBJ2-7, with D tentatively TRBD2 (6 bases). Germline CDR1 and CDR2: SGHTA and FQGNSA. V was clipped by 4 bases and J by 2 bases, with 18 bases between them. The length of the CDR3 is 16 residues. The chain's CDR3 is CASSSKGVRGTYEQYF. As DNA, the CDR3 is TGTGCCAGCAGCTCTAAAGGGGTGCGGGGAACCTACGAGCAGTACTTC. The complete variable domain, with remaining parts taken from reference TRBV7-2 and TRBJ2-7, reads GAGVSQSPSNKVTEKGKDVELRCDPISGHTALYWYRQSLGQGLEFLIYFQGNSAPDKSGLPSDRFSAERTGGSVSTLTIQRTQQEDSAVYLCASSSKGVRGTYEQYFGPGTRLTVT.

V is TRBV5-1 and J is TRBJ2-5, with TRBD2 as a possible D gene (5 bases). The CDR3 covers 12 residues. CDR1 and CDR2 (germline): SGHRS, YFSETQ. Trimming cost V 4 bases and J 7 bases, with 11 bases left between them. The chain's CDR3 is CASSPSGGTQYF. For the CDR3, the DNA is TGCGCCAGCAGCCCGAGCGGAGGGACCCAGTACTTC.

This chain links TRBV6-6 with TRBJ2-3; D gene ambiguous. The CDR3 loop spans 14 amino acids. Germline lookup yields CDR1 MNHNY and CDR2 SVGAGI (reference sequence). The ends were cut back, 6 bases at V and 4 bases at J, with 14 bases in the middle. CDR3 coding DNA: TGTGCCAGCAGGACTCTGACGGTGGCAGATACGCAGTATTTT. It is translated as CASRTLTVADTQYF.

The J gene is TRBJ1-3, the V gene TRBV18; 12 nucleotides align to TRBD1. This CDR3 has 16 residues. Germline V gene sequence: CDR1 KGHSH, CDR2 LQKENI. The J segment lost 5 bases and the V segment lost 0 bases, leaving 2 bases of the junction unmatched. CDR3 in DNA: TGTGCCAGCTCACCACCGGGACAGGGGGCGAGAAACACCATATATTTT. Translated, it gives CASSPPGQGARNTIYF.

The chain employs TRBV5-1 and TRBJ1-2; D possibly corresponds to TRBD1 (6 bases). The CDR3 contains 14 residues. Germline V gene data show CDR1 as SGHRS and CDR2 as YFSETQ. The V and J ends lost 3 bases and 1 base respectively, with 10 bases between them. The CDR3 sequence: CASSSTGFNYGYTF. In DNA, the CDR3 is TGCGCCAGCAGCTCCACAGGGTTTAACTATGGCTACACCTTC. The full variable domain, rest sourced from reference TRBV5-1 and TRBJ1-2, is KAGVTQTPRYLIKTRGQQVTLSCSPISGHRSVSWYQQTPGQGLQFLFEYFSETQRNKGNFPGRFSGRQFSNSRSEMNVSTLELGDSALYLCASSSTGFNYGYTFGSGTRLTVV.

The CDR3 DNA is TGTGCCAGCAGCTTGGCCGGGGGGGTCGCCTCCTACGAGCAGTACTTC. Protein product: CASSLAGGVASYEQYF. J is TRBJ2-7 and V is TRBV5-5; 8 bases agree with TRBD2. The V gene end was trimmed by 0 bases and the J gene end by 0 bases; junction bases not matched to a gene: 5. The CDR3 loop spans 16 amino acids. CDR1 is SGHKS, CDR2 YYEKEE, per germline (reference sequence). Looking up the rest from reference TRBV5-5 and TRBJ2-7 gives the full variable domain: DAGVTQSPTHLIKTRGQQVTLRCSPISGHKSVSWYQQVLGQGPQFIFQYYEKEERGRGNFPDRFSARQFPNYSSELNVNALLLGDSALYLCASSLAGGVASYEQYFGPGTRLTVT.

The chain links TRBV18 to TRBJ1-1, with D perhaps TRBD1 (6 bases). The germline V and J ends were trimmed by 3 bases and 2 bases, with 19 bases remaining between them. Germline CDR1 and CDR2: KGHSH and LQKENI. The CDR3 totals 17 residues. CDR3: CASSPLRGARLNTEAFF. The CDR3 nucleotides are TGTGCCAGCTCACCGCTCCGGGGGGCGCGTCTAAACACTGAAGCTTTCTTT.

V gene TRBV28 combines with J gene TRBJ1-1; TRBD1 might be the D (5 bases). Trimming took off 3 bases at V and 2 bases at J, with 10 bases between the two ends. The germline CDR1 and CDR2 sequences are MDHEN and SYDVKM. The CDR3 loop spans 14 amino acids. CDR3 in DNA: TGTGCCAGCAGTTTCAGCAGGGTAAACACTGAAGCTTTCTTT. This sequence encodes CASSFSRVNTEAFF.

The CDR3 reads CASISGLSYEQYF. CDR3 sequence (DNA): TGTGCCAGCATTTCGGGACTCTCCTACGAGCAGTACTTC. V and J are TRBV28 and TRBJ2-7; a possible D gene is TRBD2 (6 bases). The CDR3 is 13 residues long. Germline V gene data show CDR1 as MDHEN and CDR2 as SYDVKM. V was clipped by 7 bases and J by 0 bases, with 10 bases between them.

CDR3 sequence: CASASGTGPTDRVNTEAFF. The CDR3 DNA follows: TGCGCCAGCGCTTCAGGGACAGGTCCTACTGATCGAGTGAACACTGAAGCTTTCTTT. J is TRBJ1-1 and V is TRBV4-3; TRBD1 matches 8 bases. The CDR3 covers 19 residues. The trim removed 8 bases at V and 0 bases at J, leaving 20 bases unmatched. Per the germline V gene, CDR1 is LGHNA and CDR2 is YSLEER.

V usage is TRBV28 and J usage is TRBJ2-5, with D maybe TRBD2 (7 bases). V dropped 7 bases and J dropped 4 bases, with 19 bases sitting between them. The CDR3 spans 15 residues. Germline loops: CDR1 MDHEN, CDR2 SYDVKM. The CDR3 spells CASMGPSGGAETQYF. CDR3 in DNA: TGTGCCAGCATGGGTCCCAGTGGGGGGGCAGAGACCCAGTACTTC.

This CDR3 reads CASSSGQGAHTEAFF. CDR3 DNA: TGTGCCAGCAGTTCGGGACAGGGGGCACACACTGAAGCTTTCTTT. The chain employs TRBV28 and TRBJ1-1, with 12 bases identical to TRBD1. Germline V lookup: CDR1 MDHEN, CDR2 SYDVKM. V lost 4 bases and J lost 3; bases outside the gene matches: 3. This CDR3 has 15 residues.

The chain has TRBV7-8 and TRBJ1-1; D may be TRBD1 (5 bases). With 8 bases removed from V and 5 bases from J, the gap between germline ends came to 12 bases. Per the germline V gene, CDR1 is SGHVS and CDR2 is FQNEAQ. This CDR3 has 12 residues. CDR3 nucleotides: TGTGCCAGCCCATGGGGCTCAACTGAAGCTTTCTTT. Its protein is CASPWGSTEAFF.

The chain has TRBV3-1 (or the pseudogene TRBV3-2) and TRBJ1-2, with D unresolved. This CDR3 has 15 residues. Trimming removed 0 bases at V and 8 bases at J, with 16 bases between. Per the germline V gene, CDR1 is LGHDT and CDR2 is YNNKEL (reference sequence). CDR3 in DNA: TGTGCCAGCAGCCAAGATCTCGAGGGCCGCGGAGGCTACACCTTC. Translation gives CASSQDLEGRGGYTF.

Turning to this clone: The same CDR3 arises from other DNA sequences in this sample as well. The CDR3 loop is CASSVAPRETQYF. The CDR3 nucleotides are TGTGCCAGCAGCGTAGCCCCGCGGGAGACCCAGTACTTC. The V gene is TRBV9, the J gene TRBJ2-5; D is uncertain. CDR1 and CDR2 from the germline V gene are SGDLS and YYNGEE. The CDR3 covers 13 residues. The V and J ends lost 0 bases and 5 bases respectively, with 8 bases between them.